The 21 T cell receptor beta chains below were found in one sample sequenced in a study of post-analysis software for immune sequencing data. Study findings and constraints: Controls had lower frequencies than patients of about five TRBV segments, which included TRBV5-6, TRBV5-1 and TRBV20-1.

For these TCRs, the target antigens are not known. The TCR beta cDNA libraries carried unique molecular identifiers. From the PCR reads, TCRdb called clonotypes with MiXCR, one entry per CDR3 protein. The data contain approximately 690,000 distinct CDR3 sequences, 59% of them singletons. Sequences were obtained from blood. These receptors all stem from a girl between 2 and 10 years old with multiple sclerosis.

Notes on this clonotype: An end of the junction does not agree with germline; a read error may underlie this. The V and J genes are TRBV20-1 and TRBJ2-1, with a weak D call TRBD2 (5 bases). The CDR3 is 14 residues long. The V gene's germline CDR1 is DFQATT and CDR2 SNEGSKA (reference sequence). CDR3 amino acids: CSTRLADTYNEQFF. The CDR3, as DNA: TGCAGTACTAGGTTGGCGGATACCTACAATGAGCAGTTCTTC.

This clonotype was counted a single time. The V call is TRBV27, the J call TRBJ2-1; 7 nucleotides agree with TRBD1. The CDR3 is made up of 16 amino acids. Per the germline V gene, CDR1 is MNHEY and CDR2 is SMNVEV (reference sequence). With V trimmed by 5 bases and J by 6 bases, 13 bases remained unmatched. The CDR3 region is CASSPYDREGANEQFF. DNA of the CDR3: TGTGCCAGCAGTCCCTACGACAGGGAAGGAGCCAATGAGCAGTTCTTC.

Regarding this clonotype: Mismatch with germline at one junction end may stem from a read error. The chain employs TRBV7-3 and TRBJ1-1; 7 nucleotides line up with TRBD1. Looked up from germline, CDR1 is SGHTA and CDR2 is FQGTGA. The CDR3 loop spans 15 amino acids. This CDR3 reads CASSSTTGLNTEAFF. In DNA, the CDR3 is TGTGCTAGCAGCTCGACGACAGGGCTGAACACTGAAGCTTTCTTT.

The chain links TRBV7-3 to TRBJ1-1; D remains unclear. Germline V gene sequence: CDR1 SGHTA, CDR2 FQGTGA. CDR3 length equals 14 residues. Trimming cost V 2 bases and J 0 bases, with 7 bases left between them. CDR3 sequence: CASSLSFMNTEAFF. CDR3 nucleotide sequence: TGTGCCAGCAGCTTATCCTTCATGAACACTGAAGCTTTCTTT.

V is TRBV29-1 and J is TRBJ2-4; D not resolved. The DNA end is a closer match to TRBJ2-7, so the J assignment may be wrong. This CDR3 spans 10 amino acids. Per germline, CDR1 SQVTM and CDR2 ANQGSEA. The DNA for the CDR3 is TGCTCCCACGTCCCCCACGAGCAGTACTTC. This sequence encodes CSHVPHEQYF.

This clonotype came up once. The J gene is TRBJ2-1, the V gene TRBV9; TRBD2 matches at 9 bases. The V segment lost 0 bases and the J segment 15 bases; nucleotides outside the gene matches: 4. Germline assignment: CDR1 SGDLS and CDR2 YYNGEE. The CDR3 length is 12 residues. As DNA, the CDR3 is TGTGCCAGCAGCGTAGGTAGCGGGAGAACGTTCTTC. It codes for CASSVGSGRTFF.

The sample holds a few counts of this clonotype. The DNA for the CDR3 is TGCGCCAGCAGCTTGGCAGCGGGAGGGCTGAACGAGCAGTACTTC. Amino acid sequence: CASSLAAGGLNEQYF. The V gene is TRBV5-1, the J gene TRBJ2-5; 10 bases are shared with TRBD2. The J call is doubtful: the DNA matches TRBJ2-7 better. This CDR3 comprises 15 residues. Germline-derived CDR1 and CDR2 are SGHRS and YFSETQ.

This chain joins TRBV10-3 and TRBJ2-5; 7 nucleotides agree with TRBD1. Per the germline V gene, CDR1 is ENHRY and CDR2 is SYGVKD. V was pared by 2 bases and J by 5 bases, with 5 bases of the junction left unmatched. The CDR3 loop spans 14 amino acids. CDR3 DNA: TGTGCCATCAGTGAGGGAACAGGGGCCGAGACCCAGTACTTC. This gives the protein CAISEGTGAETQYF.

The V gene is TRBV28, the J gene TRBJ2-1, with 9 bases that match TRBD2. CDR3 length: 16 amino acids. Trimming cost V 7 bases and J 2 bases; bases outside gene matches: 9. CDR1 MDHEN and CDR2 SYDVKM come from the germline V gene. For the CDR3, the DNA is TGTGCCAGCACCATGCCCGCTAGCGGGACCTACAATGAGCAGTTCTTC. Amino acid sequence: CASTMPASGTYNEQFF.

The CDR3, as DNA: TGTGCCAGCAGCGAGGGACCCGGGCTAGCGGGAGGAGGTGAGCAGTTCTTC. This codes for CASSEGPGLAGGGEQFF. The genes are TRBV9 and TRBJ2-1, with TRBD2 identical over 11 bases. The CDR3 loop spans 17 amino acids. CDR1 and CDR2 (germline): SGDLS, YYNGEE. V lost 3 bases, J lost 9 bases, and 14 bases stayed unmatched.

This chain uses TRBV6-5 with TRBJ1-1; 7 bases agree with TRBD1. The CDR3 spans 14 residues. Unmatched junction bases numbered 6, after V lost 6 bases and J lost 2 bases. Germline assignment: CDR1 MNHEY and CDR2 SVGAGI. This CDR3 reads CASRSGTANTEAFF. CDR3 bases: TGTGCCAGCAGGAGTGGGACAGCTAACACTGAAGCTTTCTTT.

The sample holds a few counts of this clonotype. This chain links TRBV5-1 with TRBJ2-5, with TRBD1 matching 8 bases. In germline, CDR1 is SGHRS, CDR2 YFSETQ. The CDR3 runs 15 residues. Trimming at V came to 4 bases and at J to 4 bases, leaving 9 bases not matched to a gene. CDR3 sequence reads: CASSPPWTGIETQYF. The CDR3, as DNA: TGCGCCAGCAGCCCCCCGTGGACAGGGATAGAGACCCAGTACTTC.

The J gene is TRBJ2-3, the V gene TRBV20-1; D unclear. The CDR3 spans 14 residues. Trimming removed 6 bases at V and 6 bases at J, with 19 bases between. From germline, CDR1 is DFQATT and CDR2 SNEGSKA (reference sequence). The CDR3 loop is CSAWQNTLGDTQYF. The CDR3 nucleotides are TGCAGTGCATGGCAGAACACCCTCGGGGATACGCAGTATTTT.

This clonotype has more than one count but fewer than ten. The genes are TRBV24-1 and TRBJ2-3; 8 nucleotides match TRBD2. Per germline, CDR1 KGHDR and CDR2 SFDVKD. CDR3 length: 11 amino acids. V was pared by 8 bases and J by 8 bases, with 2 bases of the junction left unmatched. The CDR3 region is CATNGGGTQYF. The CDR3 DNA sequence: TGTGCCACCAACGGGGGGGGTACGCAGTATTTT.

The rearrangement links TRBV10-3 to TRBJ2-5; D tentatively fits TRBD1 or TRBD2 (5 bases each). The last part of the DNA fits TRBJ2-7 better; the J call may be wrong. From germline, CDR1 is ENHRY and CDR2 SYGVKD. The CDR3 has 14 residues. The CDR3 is CAIRDSGQTYEQYF. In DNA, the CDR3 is TGTGCCATCAGGGACTCGGGGCAGACCTACGAGCAGTACTTC.

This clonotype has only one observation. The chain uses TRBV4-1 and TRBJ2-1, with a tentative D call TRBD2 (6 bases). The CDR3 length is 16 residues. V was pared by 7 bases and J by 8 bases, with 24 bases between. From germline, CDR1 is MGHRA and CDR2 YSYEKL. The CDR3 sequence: CASNLETGLPGDEQFF. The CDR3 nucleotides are TGCGCCAGCAACCTAGAAACGGGACTCCCCGGGGATGAGCAGTTCTTC.

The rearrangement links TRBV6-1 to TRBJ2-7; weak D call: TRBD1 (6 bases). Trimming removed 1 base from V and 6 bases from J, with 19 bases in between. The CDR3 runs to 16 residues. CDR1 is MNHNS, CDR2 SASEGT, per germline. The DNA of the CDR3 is TGTGCCAGCAGTGAAGTTTGGGGGCGATACGGTGGCGAGCAGTACTTC. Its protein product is CASSEVWGRYGGEQYF.

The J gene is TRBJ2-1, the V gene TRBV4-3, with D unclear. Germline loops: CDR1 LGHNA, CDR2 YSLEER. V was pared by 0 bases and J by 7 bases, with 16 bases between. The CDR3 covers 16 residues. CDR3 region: CASSQEDARRRNEQFF. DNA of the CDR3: TGCGCCAGCAGCCAAGAAGATGCCCGGCGTAGGAATGAGCAGTTCTTC.

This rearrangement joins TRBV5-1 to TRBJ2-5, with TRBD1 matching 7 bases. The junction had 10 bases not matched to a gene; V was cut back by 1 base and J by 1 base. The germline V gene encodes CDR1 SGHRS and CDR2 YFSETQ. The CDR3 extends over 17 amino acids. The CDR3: CASSLNPGQPFQETQYF. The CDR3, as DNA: TGCGCCAGCAGCTTGAATCCGGGACAGCCTTTCCAAGAGACCCAGTACTTC.

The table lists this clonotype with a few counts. In DNA form, the CDR3 reads TGCAGCGTTGTCCGAACTAACTATGGCTACACCTTC. Translation: CSVVRTNYGYTF. The chain has TRBV29-1 and TRBJ1-2; the D is unclear. CDR1 SQVTM and CDR2 ANQGSEA come from the germline V gene. The CDR3 contains 12 residues. V lost 4 bases and J lost 0, with 6 bases in between.

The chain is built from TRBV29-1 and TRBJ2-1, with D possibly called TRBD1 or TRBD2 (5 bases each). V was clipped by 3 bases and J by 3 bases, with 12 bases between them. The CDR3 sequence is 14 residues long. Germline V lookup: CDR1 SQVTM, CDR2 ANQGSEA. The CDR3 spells CSVEFGTLYNEQFF. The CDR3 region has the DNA TGCAGCGTTGAGTTCGGGACGCTCTACAATGAGCAGTTCTTC.